A selection of T cell receptor beta chains follows, all from one sample in a study of blood T cell repertoires in COVID-19. Using immunoSEQ multiplex PCR, the repertoire was profiled, and TCRdb retains in-frame clones only, with some absent. The sample records around 68,000 clones, roughly 87% being singletons. The sample consisted of peripheral blood. All receptors derive from a man aged 50-60 years with active COVID-19. Both conserved end residues are part of each CDR3. Clone size is stated in some rows and not others, as once, few, many or a class when expanded.

TRBV13	large	TRBJ2-7	CASSRRTGAIYEQYF
TRBV28	NA	TRBJ2-5	CASSTRPVETQYF
TRBV5-1	NA	TRBJ1-1	CASSTRGLGTEAFF
TRBV18	NA	TRBJ2-3	CASSQQAPTDTQYF
TRBV6-5	NA	TRBJ1-2	CASSYSLTGGGGYTF
TRBV7-9	NA	TRBJ1-2	CASSDETGNYGYTF
TRBV28	NA	TRBJ2-3	CASSSGDRSDTQYF
TRBV19	once	TRBJ2-7	CASRRQGASYEQYF
TRBV7-9	NA	TRBJ1-3	CASSPNPSGNTIYF
TRBV5-1	NA	TRBJ1-1	CASQNPRQGLYTEAFF
TRBV4-1	NA	TRBJ1-6	CASIGQGASSYNSPLHF
TRBV27	NA	TRBJ1-5	CASSLRQGQYSNQPQHF
TRBV6-1	NA	TRBJ1-5	CASSEAGSSGRPQHF
TRBV19	NA	TRBJ1-1	CASSIYVSSTEAFF
TRBV19	NA	TRBJ2-3	CASPGTTFGTDTQYF
TRBV5-1	NA	TRBJ1-1	CASSSRTGGGVGTEAFF
TRBV4-3	NA	TRBJ2-2	CASSQGGGQGAGELFF
TRBV6-5	few	TRBJ1-2	CASSSQSFPANYGYTF
TRBV19	NA	TRBJ1-2	CASNLDRESYGYTF
TRBV5-1	NA	TRBJ2-3	CASSLAESTDTQYF
TRBV28	few	TRBJ2-7	CASSLTSTGSYEQYF
TRBV18	NA	TRBJ2-3	CASSPAGLAGGYTQYF
TRBV9	NA	TRBJ2-5	CASSVALQETQYF
TRBV2	NA	TRBJ1-1	CASSELEDTEAFF
TRBV18	NA	TRBJ2-5	CASSPQEVSQETQYF
TRBV25-1	NA	TRBJ1-6	CASSVQGANSPLHF
TRBV3-1/TRBV3-2	NA	TRBJ2-3	CASSLLSGASTDTQYF
TRBV6-5	once	TRBJ1-2	CASSSEPGQGLGYTF
TRBV28	NA	TRBJ2-5	CASSPAPTGGAETQYF
TRBV5-1	once	TRBJ2-1	CASSLAGEYDEQFF
TRBV3-1/TRBV3-2	NA	TRBJ2-5	CASSLGTSSGKETQYF
TRBV28	NA	TRBJ2-3	CASSSGARDGDTQYF
TRBV4-3	NA	TRBJ2-2	CASSQDVNGGDTGELFF
TRBV30	NA	TRBJ1-2	CAWSAPGGLLHGYTF
TRBV19	NA	TRBJ2-3	CASSIVLASSTDTQYF
TRBV4-2	NA	TRBJ2-7	CASSQDAPRTGQGYEQYF
TRBV28	NA	TRBJ1-2	CASSLGGQIYGYTF
TRBV6-5	NA	TRBJ2-7	CASSPGTTFREQYF
TRBV2	NA	TRBJ1-5	CASSGTNSNQPQHF
TRBV11-2	NA	TRBJ1-1	CASSSRDRNTEAFF
TRBV5-1	few	TRBJ1-2	CASSRTGAAPPNYGYTF
TRBV28	once	TRBJ2-5	CASSLWEQETQYF
TRBV5-1	NA	TRBJ1-6	CASRKGDSSYNSPLHF
TRBV6-6	NA	TRBJ1-1	CARGAGPNGGFF
TRBV5-1	once	TRBJ2-1	CASSASSYNEQFF
TRBV7-3	NA	TRBJ2-5	CASSFLDGQETQYF
TRBV29-1	NA	TRBJ1-4	CSARTGDEKLFF
TRBV5-4	NA	TRBJ2-3	CASSEDRRTSTDTQYF
TRBV27	once	TRBJ2-2	CASRGTTNTGELFF
TRBV4-1	NA	TRBJ1-3	CASSRQTGEGNTIYF
TRBV24-1	NA	TRBJ1-1	CATRSGSHTEAFF
TRBV7-9	NA	TRBJ1-1	CASSQPQGAANTEAFF
TRBV6-5	few	TRBJ1-1	CASSYSRGEAFF
TRBV15	once	TRBJ2-3	CATSREMKFSGFNTQYF
TRBV28	few	TRBJ2-2	CASRPTSENTGELFF
TRBV6-5	NA	TRBJ1-2	CASSPGRIGGYTF
TRBV5-6	NA	TRBJ1-5	CASSLGLGSSNQPQHF